The clone carrying this T cell receptor (beta chain) was counted only a few times. The CDR3 length is 16 residues. Trimming took 2 bases from V and 6 from J; bases not matched to a gene: 11. Looked up from germline, CDR1 is SGHTA and CDR2 is FQGNSA. The presence of a unique molecular identifier marked each TCR cDNA molecule. A single record per CDR3 protein comes from TCRdb applying MiXCR to the 5' RACE reads. The sample consists of approximately 44,000 distinct CDR3 sequences, around 15% of them appearing once. Time point indicated: sample taken at primary tumor resection. Whole RNA obtained from tumor, nontumor lung or frozen PBMC underwent sequencing without sorting. The data were taken from a study of spatial heterogeneity in lung cancer. As for the study in general: Within raw reads, each unique TCR and UMI combination appeared on average more than ten times.

This TCR was recovered from a male donor with early-stage non-small cell lung cancer. Sequencing was performed on PBMCs, taken at surgery. This sequence joins TRBV7-2 and TRBJ2-3; TRBD2 matches at 7 bases. CDR3 protein: CASSLKGLGHFDTQYF. CDR3 DNA: TGTGCCAGCAGCTTAAAAGGACTAGGCCACTTCGATACGCAGTATTTT.